The rows below give T cell receptor beta chains drawn from one sample of a study of T-cell memory formation after mild COVID-19. One entry per CDR3 protein results from TCRdb running MiXCR on the 5' RACE reads. Found here are 110,000 to 150,000 distinct CDR3 sequences, approximately 25% of them singletons; the top ten hold roughly a quarter. The source material was PBMCs or a T cell subset sorted from them (not recorded which). Source of these receptors: an adult woman who had mild COVID-19 (a few samples of this study predate the infection). Cell type and time point are not known. CDR3s include the opening cysteine and the closing phenylalanine or tryptophan. Fields, in order: clone size, D gene, J gene, V gene, CDR3 DNA, CDR3 protein. A D gene is named only where the DNA matches it firmly. A clone size is listed for some rows: how often the clone was seen (once, few, many), or a class if it is expanded.

clone_size: .
d_call: .
j_call: TRBJ2-5
v_call: TRBV4-1
cdr3_nt: TGCGCCAGCAGCCAAGAACCCACCCAAGAGACCCAGTACTTC
cdr3_aa: CASSQEPTQETQYF

clone_size: .
d_call: .
j_call: TRBJ2-2
v_call: TRBV27
cdr3_nt: TGTGCCAGCAGTTTATTCTTAACTGCCGGGGAGCTGTTTTTT
cdr3_aa: CASSLFLTAGELFF

clone_size: .
d_call: TRBD1
j_call: TRBJ2-2
v_call: TRBV15
cdr3_nt: TGTGCCACCAGCAGAGGCTTACAGGGGTTGGCCGGGGAGCTGTTTTTT
cdr3_aa: CATSRGLQGLAGELFF

clone_size: .
d_call: .
j_call: TRBJ1-1
v_call: TRBV6-1
cdr3_nt: TGTGCCAGCAGGGTTACTGAAGCTTTCTTT
cdr3_aa: CASRVTEAFF

clone_size: .
d_call: .
j_call: TRBJ2-2
v_call: TRBV9
cdr3_nt: TGTGCCAGCAGCGTAGATGGAGGGCCGCCCGGGGAGCTGTTTTTT
cdr3_aa: CASSVDGGPPGELFF

clone_size: .
d_call: .
j_call: TRBJ2-7
v_call: TRBV29-1
cdr3_nt: TGCAGCGTTGAAGGTATTGGGGTCTACGAGCAGTACTTC
cdr3_aa: CSVEGIGVYEQYF

clone_size: once
d_call: .
j_call: TRBJ2-1
v_call: TRBV16
cdr3_nt: TGTGCCAGCTCGTGGAAGGGGTCCAACAATGAGCAGTTCTTC
cdr3_aa: CASSWKGSNNEQFF

clone_size: few
d_call: .
j_call: TRBJ2-7
v_call: TRBV9
cdr3_nt: TGTGCCAGCAGCGTAGTGGCTAGCGATCCCTACGAGCAGTACTTC
cdr3_aa: CASSVVASDPYEQYF

clone_size: few
d_call: TRBD2
j_call: TRBJ2-2
v_call: TRBV12-3/TRBV12-4
cdr3_nt: TGTGCCAGCAGTTTTGACGGGGGGGCCCTCAGTGACACCGGGGAGCTGTTTTTT
cdr3_aa: CASSFDGGALSDTGELFF

clone_size: .
d_call: TRBD2
j_call: TRBJ2-1
v_call: TRBV24-1
cdr3_nt: TGTGCCTCCAGTGATCTATCCCCAGAGGGGCGGGAGTGCCGTAGGTATGAGCAGTTCTTC
cdr3_aa: CASSDLSPEGRECRRYEQFF

clone_size: .
d_call: .
j_call: TRBJ2-3
v_call: TRBV2
cdr3_nt: TGTGCCAGCAGCAGGGGGGGGAGCGCCTTAGATACGCAGTATTTT
cdr3_aa: CASSRGGSALDTQYF

clone_size: few
d_call: .
j_call: TRBJ1-2
v_call: TRBV5-6
cdr3_nt: TGTGCCAGCAGCGTCCAGACGGTTAACATCTATGGCTACACCTTC
cdr3_aa: CASSVQTVNIYGYTF

clone_size: many
d_call: .
j_call: TRBJ2-5
v_call: TRBV3-1
cdr3_nt: TGTGCCAGCAGCCCCCCCCGGCGCGGGGAGACCCAGTACTTC
cdr3_aa: CASSPPRRGETQYF

clone_size: few
d_call: TRBD1
j_call: TRBJ2-7
v_call: TRBV5-1
cdr3_nt: TGCGCCAGCAGCGATACTCGACGACAGGGGGGAATGGGTTCCTACGAGCAGTACTTC
cdr3_aa: CASSDTRRQGGMGSYEQYF

clone_size: few
d_call: .
j_call: TRBJ1-1
v_call: TRBV20-1
cdr3_nt: TGCAGTGCTAGATCTTTCTCGTTCGGCACTGAAGCTTTCTTT
cdr3_aa: CSARSFSFGTEAFF

clone_size: .
d_call: .
j_call: TRBJ1-5
v_call: TRBV12-3/TRBV12-4
cdr3_nt: TGTGCCTCGCAAGGGTTTAGCAATCAGCCCCAGCATTTT
cdr3_aa: CASQGFSNQPQHF

clone_size: .
d_call: TRBD1
j_call: TRBJ2-2
v_call: TRBV9
cdr3_nt: TGTGCCAGCAGCGCCCGGGACAGAAACACCGGGGAGCTGTTTTTT
cdr3_aa: CASSARDRNTGELFF

clone_size: few
d_call: TRBD2
j_call: TRBJ2-1
v_call: TRBV3-1
cdr3_nt: TGTGCCAGCAGCCAAGCGACTAGCGGGCCCCTGTCCAATGAGCAGTTCTTC
cdr3_aa: CASSQATSGPLSNEQFF

clone_size: few
d_call: .
j_call: TRBJ1-6
v_call: TRBV12-3/TRBV12-4
cdr3_nt: TGTGCCAGCAGCCCACAAACCCTGAGCTCCTATAATTCACCCCTCCACTTT
cdr3_aa: CASSPQTLSSYNSPLHF

clone_size: .
d_call: TRBD2
j_call: TRBJ2-7
v_call: TRBV6-2/TRBV6-3
cdr3_nt: TGTGCCAGCAGTGTACTAGCGGGGAGCACCTACGAGCAGTACTTC
cdr3_aa: CASSVLAGSTYEQYF

clone_size: few
d_call: .
j_call: TRBJ2-1
v_call: TRBV6-4
cdr3_nt: TGTGCCAGCACAGGACAGAACAATGAGCAGTTCTTC
cdr3_aa: CASTGQNNEQFF

clone_size: .
d_call: .
j_call: TRBJ1-1
v_call: TRBV3-1
cdr3_nt: TGTGCCAGCAGCCAAGTAGAGGGCCGTAACACTGAAGCTTTCTTT
cdr3_aa: CASSQVEGRNTEAFF

clone_size: few
d_call: TRBD1
j_call: TRBJ2-5
v_call: TRBV5-6
cdr3_nt: TGTGCCAGCAGCAACGTCTACAGGGGGCAGAGAGAGACCCAGTACTTC
cdr3_aa: CASSNVYRGQRETQYF

clone_size: few
d_call: TRBD2
j_call: TRBJ2-1
v_call: TRBV4-3
cdr3_nt: TGCGCCAGCAGCTCAAGGGGAGGGCGAAATGAGCAGTTCTTC
cdr3_aa: CASSSRGGRNEQFF

clone_size: few
d_call: TRBD2
j_call: TRBJ2-3
v_call: TRBV7-9
cdr3_nt: TGTGCCACGGAGCGGGGTTCCACAGATACGCAGTATTTT
cdr3_aa: CATERGSTDTQYF

clone_size: .
d_call: TRBD2
j_call: TRBJ2-3
v_call: TRBV7-9
cdr3_nt: TGTGCCAGCAGCTACAGCCTAGCGGGAGAAGGGTCAGGCTGGGATACGCAGTATTTT
cdr3_aa: CASSYSLAGEGSGWDTQYF

clone_size: .
d_call: TRBD2
j_call: TRBJ2-1
v_call: TRBV12-5
cdr3_nt: TGTGCTAGTGGTGGCCTCCGCAGCGGGGGCTACAATGAGCAGTTCTTC
cdr3_aa: CASGGLRSGGYNEQFF

clone_size: .
d_call: .
j_call: TRBJ1-1
v_call: TRBV7-9
cdr3_nt: TGTGCCAGCAGCCAAAGGGGACGGCTGAACACTGAAGCTTTCTTT
cdr3_aa: CASSQRGRLNTEAFF

clone_size: few
d_call: TRBD1
j_call: TRBJ2-1
v_call: TRBV29-1
cdr3_nt: TGCAGCGTCCCACAGGGGGCTGTCTCCTACAATGAGCAGTTCTTC
cdr3_aa: CSVPQGAVSYNEQFF

clone_size: .
d_call: .
j_call: TRBJ2-5
v_call: TRBV13
cdr3_nt: TGTGCCAGCAGCTTAGACGAGACCCAGTACTTC
cdr3_aa: CASSLDETQYF

clone_size: .
d_call: TRBD1
j_call: TRBJ2-1
v_call: TRBV15
cdr3_nt: TGTGCCACCAGCAGAGAACGGGACAGGGGGCCCGACAATGAGCAGTTCTTC
cdr3_aa: CATSRERDRGPDNEQFF

clone_size: .
d_call: .
j_call: TRBJ2-5
v_call: TRBV30
cdr3_nt: TGTGCCTGGATGATGCTTGAGACCCAGTACTTC
cdr3_aa: CAWMMLETQYF

clone_size: .
d_call: TRBD2
j_call: TRBJ2-7
v_call: TRBV20-1
cdr3_nt: TGCAGTCCCTTGGGGGGGGTTGGCGAGCAGTACTTC
cdr3_aa: CSPLGGVGEQYF

clone_size: few
d_call: TRBD1
j_call: TRBJ1-2
v_call: TRBV20-1
cdr3_nt: TGCAGTGCTAGAGACGTGTTGACAGGGGGCCGCGATGGCTACACCTTC
cdr3_aa: CSARDVLTGGRDGYTF

clone_size: .
d_call: .
j_call: TRBJ1-2
v_call: TRBV7-9
cdr3_nt: TGTGCCAGCAGCTTAGCTTCAGTGAACTATGGCTACACCTTC
cdr3_aa: CASSLASVNYGYTF

clone_size: .
d_call: TRBD1
j_call: TRBJ1-1
v_call: TRBV4-1
cdr3_nt: TGCGCCAGCAGCCAGATGGACAGGGGCCCTGAAGCTTTCTTT
cdr3_aa: CASSQMDRGPEAFF

clone_size: .
d_call: .
j_call: TRBJ1-4
v_call: TRBV7-4
cdr3_nt: TGTGCCAGCCCGGAAGGGGCATCGACTAATGAAAAACTGTTTTTT
cdr3_aa: CASPEGASTNEKLFF

clone_size: .
d_call: .
j_call: TRBJ2-7
v_call: TRBV19
cdr3_nt: TGTGCCAGTAGTATTCAGGTTTCGGCTTTCTACGAGCAGTACTTC
cdr3_aa: CASSIQVSAFYEQYF

clone_size: few
d_call: TRBD2
j_call: TRBJ2-7
v_call: TRBV12-3/TRBV12-4
cdr3_nt: TGTGCCAGCAGTTTGCCTAGCGGGGGCTACGAGCAGTACTTC
cdr3_aa: CASSLPSGGYEQYF

clone_size: .
d_call: .
j_call: TRBJ2-7
v_call: TRBV15
cdr3_nt: TGTGCCACCAGCACCCGGGACGGAATCTACGAGCAGTACTTC
cdr3_aa: CATSTRDGIYEQYF

clone_size: .
d_call: TRBD1
j_call: TRBJ1-5
v_call: TRBV13
cdr3_nt: TGTGCCAGCAGCTTACGGACAGGGAATAGCAATCAGCCCCAGCATTTT
cdr3_aa: CASSLRTGNSNQPQHF

clone_size: .
d_call: TRBD2
j_call: TRBJ2-3
v_call: TRBV29-1
cdr3_nt: TGCAGCGTAATAGGACTAGCGAATCCCGGACGCACAGATACGCAGTATTTT
cdr3_aa: CSVIGLANPGRTDTQYF

clone_size: few
d_call: TRBD1
j_call: TRBJ2-7
v_call: TRBV27
cdr3_nt: TGTGCCAGCAGCCCCCTCCGGGACAGGGGTTACGAGCAGTACTTC
cdr3_aa: CASSPLRDRGYEQYF

clone_size: few
d_call: .
j_call: TRBJ2-1
v_call: TRBV9
cdr3_nt: TGTGCCAGCAGCGTAGGGGAGAGGACTCCTGGGGATGAGCAGTTCTTC
cdr3_aa: CASSVGERTPGDEQFF

clone_size: few
d_call: TRBD2
j_call: TRBJ2-3
v_call: TRBV4-2
cdr3_nt: TGTGCCAGCAGCCCAGCAGCCGGGCTAGCGGGAGGGAGCACAGATACGCAGTATTTT
cdr3_aa: CASSPAAGLAGGSTDTQYF